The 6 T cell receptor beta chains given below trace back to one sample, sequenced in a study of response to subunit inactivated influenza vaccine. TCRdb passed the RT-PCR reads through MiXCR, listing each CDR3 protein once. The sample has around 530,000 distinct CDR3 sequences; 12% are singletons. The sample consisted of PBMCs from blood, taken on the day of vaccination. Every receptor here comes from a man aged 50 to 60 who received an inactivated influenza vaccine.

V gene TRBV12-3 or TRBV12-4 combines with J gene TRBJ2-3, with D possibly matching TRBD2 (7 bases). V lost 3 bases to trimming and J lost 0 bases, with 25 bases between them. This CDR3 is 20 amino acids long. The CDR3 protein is CASSFPRGGAPDGSTDTQYF. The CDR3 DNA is TGTGCCAGCAGTTTCCCCCGTGGGGGGGCCCCCGACGGAAGCACAGATACGCAGTATTTT.

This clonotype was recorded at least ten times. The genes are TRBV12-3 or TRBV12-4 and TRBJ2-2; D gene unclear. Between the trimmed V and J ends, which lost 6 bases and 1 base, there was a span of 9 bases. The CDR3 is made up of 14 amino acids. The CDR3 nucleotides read TGTGCCAGCAGAATCGGATGGAACACCGGGGAGCTGTTTTTT. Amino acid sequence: CASRIGWNTGELFF.

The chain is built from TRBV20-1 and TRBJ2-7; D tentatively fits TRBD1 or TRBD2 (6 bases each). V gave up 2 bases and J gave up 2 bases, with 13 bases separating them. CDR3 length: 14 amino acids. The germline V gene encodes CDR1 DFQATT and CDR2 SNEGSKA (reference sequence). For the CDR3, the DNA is TGCAGTGCTAGATGGCCGGGGGCCCCCTACGAGCAGTACTTC. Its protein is CSARWPGAPYEQYF.

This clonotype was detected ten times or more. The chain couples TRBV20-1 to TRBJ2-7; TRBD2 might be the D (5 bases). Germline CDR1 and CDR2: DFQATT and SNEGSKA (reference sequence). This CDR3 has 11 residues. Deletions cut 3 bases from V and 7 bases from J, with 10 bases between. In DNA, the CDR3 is TGCAGTGCTAGTCGAGGGTGGGAGCAGTACTTC. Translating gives CSASRGWEQYF.

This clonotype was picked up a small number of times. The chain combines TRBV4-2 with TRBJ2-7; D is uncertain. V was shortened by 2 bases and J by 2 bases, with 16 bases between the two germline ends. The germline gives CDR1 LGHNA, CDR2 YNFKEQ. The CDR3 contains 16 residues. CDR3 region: CASSQKNDKKAYEQYF. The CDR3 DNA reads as TGTGCCAGCAGCCAAAAGAATGACAAGAAAGCCTACGAGCAGTACTTC.

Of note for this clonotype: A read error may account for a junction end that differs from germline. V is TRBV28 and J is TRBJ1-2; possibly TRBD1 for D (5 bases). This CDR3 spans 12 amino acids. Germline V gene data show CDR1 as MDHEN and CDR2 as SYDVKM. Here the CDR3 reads CASTPRGNRVPF. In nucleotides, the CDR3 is TGTGCCAGCACTCCGCGGGGGAACCGGGTCCCCTTC.